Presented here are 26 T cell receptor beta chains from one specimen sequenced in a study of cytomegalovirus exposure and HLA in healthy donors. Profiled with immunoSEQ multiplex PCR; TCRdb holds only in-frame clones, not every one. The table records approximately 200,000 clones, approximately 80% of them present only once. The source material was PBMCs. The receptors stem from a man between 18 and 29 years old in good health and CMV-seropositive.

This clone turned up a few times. For the CDR3, the DNA is TGTGCCAGCAGGCCCTCAGGGAACTATGGCTACACCTTC. This sequence encodes CASRPSGNYGYTF. The V and J genes are TRBV27 and TRBJ1-2; perhaps TRBD1 as D (5 bases). Germline V gene lookup returns CDR1 MNHEY and CDR2 SMNVEV (reference sequence). The CDR3 runs to 13 residues. The germline V and J ends were trimmed by 6 bases and 2 bases, with 10 bases remaining between them.

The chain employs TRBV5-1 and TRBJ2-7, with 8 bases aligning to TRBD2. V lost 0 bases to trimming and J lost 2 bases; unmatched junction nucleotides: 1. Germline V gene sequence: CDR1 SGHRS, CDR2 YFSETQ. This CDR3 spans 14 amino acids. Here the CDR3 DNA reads TGCGCCAGCAGCTTGGCTAGCGGGCCCTACGAGCAGTACTTC. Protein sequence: CASSLASGPYEQYF. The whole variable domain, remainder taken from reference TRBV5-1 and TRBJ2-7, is KAGVTQTPRYLIKTRGQQVTLSCSPISGHRSVSWYQQTPGQGLQFLFEYFSETQRNKGNFPGRFSGRQFSNSRSEMNVSTLELGDSALYLCASSLASGPYEQYFGPGTRLTVT.

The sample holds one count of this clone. CDR3 DNA sequence: TGTGCCAGTAGTGCACAGGGGTGGGCCGGGGAGCTGTTTTTT. Protein product: CASSAQGWAGELFF. V gene TRBV19 combines with J gene TRBJ2-2; TRBD1 aligns across 7 bases. This CDR3 comprises 14 residues. CDR1 and CDR2 from the germline V gene are LNHDA and SQIVND (reference sequence). The J segment lost 6 bases and the V segment lost 5 bases, leaving 6 bases of the junction unmatched.

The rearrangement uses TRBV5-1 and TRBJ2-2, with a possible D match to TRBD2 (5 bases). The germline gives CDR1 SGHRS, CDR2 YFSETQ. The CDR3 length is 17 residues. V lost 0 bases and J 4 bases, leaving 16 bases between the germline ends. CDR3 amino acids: CASSLGLEVGGTGELFF. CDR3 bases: TGCGCCAGCAGCTTGGGTTTGGAGGTCGGCGGCACCGGGGAGCTGTTTTTT.

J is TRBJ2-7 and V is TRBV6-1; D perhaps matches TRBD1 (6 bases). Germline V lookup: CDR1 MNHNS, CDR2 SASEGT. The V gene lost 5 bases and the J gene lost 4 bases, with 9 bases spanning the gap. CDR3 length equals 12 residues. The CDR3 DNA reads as TGTGCCAGCAGTCAGGGGAGTTACGAGCAGTACTTC. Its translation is CASSQGSYEQYF.

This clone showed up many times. CDR3 residues: CASSSGTGAEKLFF. The CDR3 region has the DNA TGTGCCAGCAGCTCCGGGACAGGGGCTGAAAAACTGTTTTTT. The V and J genes are TRBV6-1 and TRBJ1-4, with TRBD1 identical over 10 bases. This CDR3 has 14 amino acids. Germline CDR1 reads MNHNS; CDR2 reads SASEGT. Trimming cost V 6 bases and J 7 bases; bases outside gene matches: 5.

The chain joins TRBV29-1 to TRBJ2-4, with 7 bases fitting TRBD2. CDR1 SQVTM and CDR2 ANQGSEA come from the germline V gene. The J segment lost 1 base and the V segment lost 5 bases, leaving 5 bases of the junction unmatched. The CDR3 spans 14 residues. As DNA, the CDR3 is TGCAGCGTTCTCGGGGGAGGGGCCAAAAACATTCAGTACTTC. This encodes CSVLGGGAKNIQYF.

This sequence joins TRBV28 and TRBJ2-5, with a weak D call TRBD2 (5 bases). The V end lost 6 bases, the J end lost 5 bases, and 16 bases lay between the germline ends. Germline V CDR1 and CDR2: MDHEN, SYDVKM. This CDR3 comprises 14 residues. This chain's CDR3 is CASSPRVGVETQYF. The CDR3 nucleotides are TGTGCCAGCAGCCCCCGGGTCGGGGTGGAGACCCAGTACTTC.

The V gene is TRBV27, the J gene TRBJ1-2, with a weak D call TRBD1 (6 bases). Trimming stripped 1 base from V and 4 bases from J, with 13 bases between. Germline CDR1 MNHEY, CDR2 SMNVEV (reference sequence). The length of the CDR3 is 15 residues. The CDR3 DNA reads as TGTGCCAGCAGTTTATATCGGGGGGCTACCTATGGCTACACCTTC. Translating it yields CASSLYRGATYGYTF.

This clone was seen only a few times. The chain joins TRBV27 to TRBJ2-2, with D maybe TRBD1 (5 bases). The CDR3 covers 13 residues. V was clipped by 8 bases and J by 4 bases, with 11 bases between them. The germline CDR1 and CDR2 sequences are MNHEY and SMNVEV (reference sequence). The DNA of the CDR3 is TGTGCCAGCCGGACACCAGGCACCGGGGAGCTGTTTTTT. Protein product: CASRTPGTGELFF.

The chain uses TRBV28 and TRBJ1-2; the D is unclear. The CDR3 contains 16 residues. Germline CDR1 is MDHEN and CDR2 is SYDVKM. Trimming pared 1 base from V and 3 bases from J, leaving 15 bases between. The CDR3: CASSLFWRAGDYGYTF. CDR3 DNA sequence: TGTGCCAGCAGTTTATTTTGGCGGGCTGGGGACTATGGCTACACCTTC.

The CDR3 coding sequence is TGCGCCAGCAGCCAAGATATCGGAGACGAGCAGTACTTC. The encoded protein is CASSQDIGDEQYF. The chain is built from TRBV4-3 and TRBJ2-7; the D is unclear. Per germline, CDR1 LGHNA and CDR2 YSLEER. CDR3 size: 13 residues. V lost 0 bases and J 5 bases, leaving 8 bases between the germline ends.

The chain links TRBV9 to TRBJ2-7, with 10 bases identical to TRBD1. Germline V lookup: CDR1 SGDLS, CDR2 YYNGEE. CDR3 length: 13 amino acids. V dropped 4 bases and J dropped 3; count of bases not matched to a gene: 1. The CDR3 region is CASSRDRGYEQYF. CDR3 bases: TGTGCCAGCAGCCGGGACAGGGGCTACGAGCAGTACTTC.

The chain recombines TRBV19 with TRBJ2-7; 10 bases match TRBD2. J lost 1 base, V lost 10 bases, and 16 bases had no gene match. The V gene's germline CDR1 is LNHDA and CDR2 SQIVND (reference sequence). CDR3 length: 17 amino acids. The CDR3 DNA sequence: TGTGCCACTTACGGCATTGTGGGGACTAGCGCATCCTACGAGCAGTACTTC. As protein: CATYGIVGTSASYEQYF.

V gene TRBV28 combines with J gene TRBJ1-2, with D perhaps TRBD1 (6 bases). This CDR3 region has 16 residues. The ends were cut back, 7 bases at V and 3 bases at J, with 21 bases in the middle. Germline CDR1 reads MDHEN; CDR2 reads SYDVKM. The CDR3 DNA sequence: TGTGCCAGCAATCTGAGTGGCAGGGGATTATACTATGGCTACACCTTC. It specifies CASNLSGRGLYYGYTF.

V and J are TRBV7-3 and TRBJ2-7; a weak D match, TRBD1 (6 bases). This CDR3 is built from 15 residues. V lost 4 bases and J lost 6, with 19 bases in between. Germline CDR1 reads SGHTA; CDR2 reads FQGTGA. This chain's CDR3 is CASSSQGLGSPEQYF. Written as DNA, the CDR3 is TGTGCCAGCAGCTCCCAGGGGCTAGGAAGTCCCGAGCAGTACTTC.

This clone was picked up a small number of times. For the CDR3, the DNA is TGTGCCAGCAGCTTAACCCCGGGACTAGCGGGACACACCGGGGAGCTGTTTTTT. Its protein product is CASSLTPGLAGHTGELFF. J is TRBJ2-2 and V is TRBV9, with 13 bases matching TRBD2. The V gene's germline CDR1 is SGDLS and CDR2 YYNGEE. The CDR3 covers 18 residues. With 4 bases clipped from V and 3 bases from J, the junction kept 9 bases outside the gene matches.

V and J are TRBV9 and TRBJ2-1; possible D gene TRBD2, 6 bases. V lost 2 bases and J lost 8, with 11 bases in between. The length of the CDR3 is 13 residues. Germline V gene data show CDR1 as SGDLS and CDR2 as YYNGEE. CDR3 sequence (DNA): TGTGCCAGCAGCGTGGGGGGAGAGGATGAGCAGTTCTTC. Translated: CASSVGGEDEQFF.

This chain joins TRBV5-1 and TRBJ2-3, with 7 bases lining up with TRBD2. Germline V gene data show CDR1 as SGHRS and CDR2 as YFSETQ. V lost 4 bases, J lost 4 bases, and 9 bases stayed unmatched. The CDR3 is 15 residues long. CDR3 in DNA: TGCGCCAGCAGCCTAGGACAAACTAGCGCAGATACGCAGTATTTT. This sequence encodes CASSLGQTSADTQYF.

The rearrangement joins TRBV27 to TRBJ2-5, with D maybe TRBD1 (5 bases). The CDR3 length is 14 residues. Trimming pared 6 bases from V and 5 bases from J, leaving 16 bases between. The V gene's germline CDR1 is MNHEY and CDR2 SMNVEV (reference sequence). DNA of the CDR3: TGTGCCAGCAGGAAAACTCAGGGATGGGAGACCCAGTACTTC. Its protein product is CASRKTQGWETQYF.

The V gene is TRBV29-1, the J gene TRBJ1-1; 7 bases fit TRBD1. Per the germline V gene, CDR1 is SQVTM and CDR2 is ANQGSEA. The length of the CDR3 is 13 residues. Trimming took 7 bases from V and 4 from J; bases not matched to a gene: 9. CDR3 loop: CSAATGVGTEAFF. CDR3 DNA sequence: TGCAGCGCCGCAACAGGGGTGGGCACTGAAGCTTTCTTT.

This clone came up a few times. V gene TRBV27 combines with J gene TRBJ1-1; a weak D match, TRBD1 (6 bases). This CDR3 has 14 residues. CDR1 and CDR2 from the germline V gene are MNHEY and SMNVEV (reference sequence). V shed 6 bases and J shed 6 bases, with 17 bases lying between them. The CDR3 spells CASSPRGGNPEAFF. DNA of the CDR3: TGTGCCAGCAGCCCTAGGGGGGGTAACCCTGAAGCTTTCTTT.

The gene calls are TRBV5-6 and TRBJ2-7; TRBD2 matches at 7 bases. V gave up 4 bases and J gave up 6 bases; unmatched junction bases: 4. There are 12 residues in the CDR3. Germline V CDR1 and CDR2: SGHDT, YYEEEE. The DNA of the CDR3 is TGTGCCAGCAGCCGGCCGGGGGGCGAGCAGTACTTC. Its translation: CASSRPGGEQYF. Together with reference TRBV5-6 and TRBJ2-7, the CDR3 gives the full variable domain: DAGVTQSPTHLIKTRGQQVTLRCSPKSGHDTVSWYQQALGQGPQFIFQYYEEEERQRGNFPDRFSGHQFPNYSSELNVNALLLGDSALYLCASSRPGGEQYFGPGTRLTVT.

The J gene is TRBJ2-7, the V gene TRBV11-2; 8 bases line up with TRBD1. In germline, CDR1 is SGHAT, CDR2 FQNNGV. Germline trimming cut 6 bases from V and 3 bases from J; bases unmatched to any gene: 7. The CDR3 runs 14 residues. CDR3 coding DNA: TGTGCCAGCAGGGCGTCCGGACAGGGCTACGAGCAGTACTTC. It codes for CASRASGQGYEQYF.

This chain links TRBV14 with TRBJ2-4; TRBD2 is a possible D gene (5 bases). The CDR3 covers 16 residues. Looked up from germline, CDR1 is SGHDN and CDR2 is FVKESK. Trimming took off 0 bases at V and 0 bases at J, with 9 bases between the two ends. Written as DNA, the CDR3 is TGTGCCAGCAGCCAAGAGGACGGGGTAGCCAAAAACATTCAGTACTTC. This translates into CASSQEDGVAKNIQYF.

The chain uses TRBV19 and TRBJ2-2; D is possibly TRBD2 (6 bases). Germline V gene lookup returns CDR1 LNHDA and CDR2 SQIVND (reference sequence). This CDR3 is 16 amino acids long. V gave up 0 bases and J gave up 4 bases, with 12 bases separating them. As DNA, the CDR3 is TGTGCCAGTAGTATAGATCGGGGGACGCGCACCGGGGAGCTGTTTTTT. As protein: CASSIDRGTRTGELFF.